Presented here are 8 T cell receptor beta chains from one specimen sequenced in a study of blood T cell repertoires in COVID-19. Measured with immunoSEQ multiplex PCR; TCRdb has only the in-frame clones, and not every one. The sample has 280,000 or so clones, 88% seen once; the top ten hold about 9.8%. Sequenced material: peripheral blood. The receptors here all came from a man aged 18-30 years with active or convalescent COVID-19.

The chain recombines TRBV7-9 with TRBJ2-1, with TRBD2 matching 7 bases. The CDR3 sequence is 15 residues long. After removal of 8 bases from V and 11 bases from J, the junction contained 18 bases not matched to a gene. From germline, CDR1 is SEHNR and CDR2 FQNEAQ (reference sequence). CDR3 in amino acids: CASQPNPGLILQQFF. The CDR3 DNA is TGTGCCAGCCAACCGAACCCGGGACTAATCTTGCAGCAGTTCTTC.

This clone has only one observation. V gene TRBV7-2 combines with J gene TRBJ2-7, with 7 bases matching TRBD1. V trimming: 4 bases; J trimming: 3 bases; junction bases outside the gene matches: 15. This CDR3 has 17 amino acids. The germline V gene encodes CDR1 SGHTA and CDR2 FQGNSA. The CDR3 is CASSSGQVRGVSYEQYF. DNA for the CDR3: TGTGCCAGCAGCTCCGGACAGGTGAGAGGAGTAAGCTACGAGCAGTACTTC.

The chain uses TRBV4-1 and TRBJ1-5; D is perhaps TRBD1 (5 bases). Looked up from germline, CDR1 is MGHRA and CDR2 is YSYEKL. V lost 0 bases and J 6 bases, leaving 9 bases between the germline ends. CDR3 length equals 14 residues. CDR3 nucleotides: TGCGCCAGCAGCCAAGACCGGGGGGGTCAGCCCCAGCATTTT. It encodes CASSQDRGGQPQHF.

This clone was detected only a few times. The CDR3 DNA is TGTGCCAGCAGCTTAGTATTCCAAGGGGGTGAAAAACTGTTTTTT. The encoded protein is CASSLVFQGGEKLFF. This rearrangement joins TRBV7-6 to TRBJ1-4, with a tentative D call TRBD1 (6 bases). The germline V and J ends were trimmed by 1 base and 7 bases, with 13 bases remaining between them. Germline V CDR1 and CDR2: SGHVS, FNYEAQ. The CDR3 consists of 15 residues.

The chain employs TRBV9 and TRBJ2-5; 9 positions match TRBD2. V shed 3 bases, J shed 2 bases, and the junction held 2 bases outside the gene matches. The CDR3 is 14 residues long. Germline V lookup: CDR1 SGDLS, CDR2 YYNGEE. The CDR3 DNA is TGTGCCAGCAGCGGAAGCGGGGGGCAAGAGACCCAGTACTTC. Encoded protein: CASSGSGGQETQYF. Full variable domain (rest looked up from reference TRBV9 and TRBJ2-5): DSGVTQTPKHLITATGQRVTLRCSPRSGDLSVYWYQQSLDQGLQFLIQYYNGEERAKGNILERFSAQQFPDLHSELNLSSLELGDSALYFCASSGSGGQETQYFGPGTRLLVL.

This clone is a singleton in its sample. The chain carries TRBV9 and TRBJ2-2; D gene unclear. This CDR3 has 13 amino acids. Trimming took off 4 bases at V and 6 bases at J, with 10 bases between the two ends. The germline gives CDR1 SGDLS, CDR2 YYNGEE. CDR3 residues: CASSPVGSGELFF. CDR3 in DNA: TGTGCCAGCAGCCCGGTCGGGTCCGGGGAGCTGTTTTTT.

The V call is TRBV11-2, the J call TRBJ1-1; a possible D gene is TRBD1 (5 bases). The CDR3 totals 13 residues. CDR1 SGHAT and CDR2 FQNNGV come from the germline V gene. Trimming shortened V by 7 bases and J by 4 bases, and 13 bases separated the two germline ends. This chain's CDR3 is CASTPGGSTEAFF. CDR3 sequence (DNA): TGTGCCAGCACCCCCGGGGGGTCCACTGAAGCTTTCTTT.

V usage is TRBV7-9 and J usage is TRBJ2-3; TRBD1 matches 8 bases. CDR3 length: 16 amino acids. V was pared by 5 bases and J by 2 bases, with 9 bases of the junction left unmatched. Germline values: CDR1 SEHNR, CDR2 FQNEAQ (reference sequence). The CDR3 sequence: CASSPGTGDNTDTQYF. CDR3 bases: TGTGCCAGCAGCCCTGGGACAGGCGATAACACAGATACGCAGTATTTT.